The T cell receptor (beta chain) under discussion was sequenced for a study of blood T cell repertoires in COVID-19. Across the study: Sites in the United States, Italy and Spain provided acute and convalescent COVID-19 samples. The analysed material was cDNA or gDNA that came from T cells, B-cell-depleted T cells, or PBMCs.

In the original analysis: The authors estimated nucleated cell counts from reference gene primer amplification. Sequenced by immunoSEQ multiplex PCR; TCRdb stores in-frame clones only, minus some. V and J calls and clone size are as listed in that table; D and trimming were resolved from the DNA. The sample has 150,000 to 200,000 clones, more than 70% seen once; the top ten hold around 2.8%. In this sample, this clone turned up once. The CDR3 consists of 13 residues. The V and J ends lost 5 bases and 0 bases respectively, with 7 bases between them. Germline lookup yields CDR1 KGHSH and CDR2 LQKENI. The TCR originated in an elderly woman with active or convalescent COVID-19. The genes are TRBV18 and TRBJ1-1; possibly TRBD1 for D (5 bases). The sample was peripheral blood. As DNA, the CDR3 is TGTGCCAGCTCAGGACAAATGAACACTGAAGCTTTCTTT. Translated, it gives CASSGQMNTEAFF.